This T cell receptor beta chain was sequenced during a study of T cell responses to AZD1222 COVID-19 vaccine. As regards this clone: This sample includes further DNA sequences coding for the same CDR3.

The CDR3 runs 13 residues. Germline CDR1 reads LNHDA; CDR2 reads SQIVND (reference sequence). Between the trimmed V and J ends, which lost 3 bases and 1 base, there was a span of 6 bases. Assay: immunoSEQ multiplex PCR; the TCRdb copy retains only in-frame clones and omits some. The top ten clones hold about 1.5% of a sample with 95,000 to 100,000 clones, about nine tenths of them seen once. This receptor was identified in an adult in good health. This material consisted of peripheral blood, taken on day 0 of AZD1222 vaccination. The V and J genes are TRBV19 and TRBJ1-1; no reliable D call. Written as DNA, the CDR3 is TGTGCCAGTAGTATTTCCAGGAACACTGAAGCTTTCTTT. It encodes CASSISRNTEAFF.